Listed below are T cell receptor beta chains from one sample, sequenced in a study of shared clonotypes between healthy human individuals. Produced via immunoSEQ multiplex PCR; TCRdb's table is partial and in-frame only. The profile shows about 2.4 million clones, roughly 93% of them singletons. Sequenced: naive CD4+ T cells from PBMCs. The receptor source for this set is a man between 18 and 29 years old in good health. Some clones in this sample may be carry-over from other donors' samples. Each CDR3 is given with its conserved first and last residue. Fields, in order: CDR3 DNA, CDR3 protein, V gene, J gene, CDR3 length, D gene, clone size. A D gene is named only where the DNA matches it firmly. The size field is filled for only some rows; it gives once, few, many or a size class.

cdr3_nt: TGTGCCAGCAGCAAGGACCCCCTCTCCTACGAGCAGTACTTC
cdr3_aa: CASSKDPLSYEQYF
v_call: TRBV7-2
j_call: TRBJ2-7
cdr3_length: 14
d_call: NA
clone_size: NA

cdr3_nt: TGTGCCAGCTCGACAATCGGACAGGATCATGGCTACACCTTC
cdr3_aa: CASSTIGQDHGYTF
v_call: TRBV18
j_call: TRBJ1-2
cdr3_length: 14
d_call: TRBD1
clone_size: once

cdr3_nt: TGTGCCAGCAGCTTAGCGGCGGCATCCGAGGGAGATACGCAGTATTTT
cdr3_aa: CASSLAAASEGDTQYF
v_call: TRBV7-2
j_call: TRBJ2-3
cdr3_length: 16
d_call: NA
clone_size: NA

cdr3_nt: TGTGCCAGCAGCTTAGGAACCAGTAGGGGGGGCATTCAGTACTTC
cdr3_aa: CASSLGTSRGGIQYF
v_call: TRBV11-2
j_call: TRBJ2-4
cdr3_length: 15
d_call: NA
clone_size: NA

cdr3_nt: TGTGCCAGCAGCTTGTCTAGCGGCAACACCGGGGAGCTGTTTTTT
cdr3_aa: CASSLSSGNTGELFF
v_call: TRBV5-5
j_call: TRBJ2-2
cdr3_length: 15
d_call: TRBD2
clone_size: NA

cdr3_nt: TGTGCCAGCAGTGAAGGATTGGCCCGCGCAGCAGATACGCAGTATTTT
cdr3_aa: CASSEGLARAADTQYF
v_call: TRBV2
j_call: TRBJ2-3
cdr3_length: 16
d_call: NA
clone_size: NA

cdr3_nt: TGCGCCAGCAGCTTGGAAGGTGTGAGTGGCTACACCTTC
cdr3_aa: CASSLEGVSGYTF
v_call: TRBV5-1
j_call: TRBJ1-2
cdr3_length: 13
d_call: NA
clone_size: NA

cdr3_nt: TGTGCCAGCAGTTTAAGGGGGCTGCGTGTAAGTGGAATCACCGGGGAGCTGTTTTTT
cdr3_aa: CASSLRGLRVSGITGELFF
v_call: TRBV28
j_call: TRBJ2-2
cdr3_length: 19
d_call: TRBD1
clone_size: NA

cdr3_nt: TGTGCCAGCAGCTTAATTGAGGATACGCAGTATTTT
cdr3_aa: CASSLIEDTQYF
v_call: TRBV7-9
j_call: TRBJ2-3
cdr3_length: 12
d_call: NA
clone_size: once

cdr3_nt: TGTGCCAGCAGTCCTGGACTAGGGGCTTCGAACACCGGGGAGCTGTTTTTT
cdr3_aa: CASSPGLGASNTGELFF
v_call: TRBV27
j_call: TRBJ2-2
cdr3_length: 17
d_call: TRBD2
clone_size: NA

cdr3_nt: TGTGCCAGCAGCTTAGCACTAGCGGGAGGAGGCGAGCAGTACTTC
cdr3_aa: CASSLALAGGGEQYF
v_call: TRBV7-8
j_call: TRBJ2-7
cdr3_length: 15
d_call: TRBD2
clone_size: NA

cdr3_nt: TGTGCCACCAGCAGAGATAGGTTGGGTACGCAGTATTTT
cdr3_aa: CATSRDRLGTQYF
v_call: TRBV15
j_call: TRBJ2-3
cdr3_length: 13
d_call: NA
clone_size: NA

cdr3_nt: TGTGCCAGCAGCTTGGGACAGGGGCCCTACAATGAGCAGTTCTTC
cdr3_aa: CASSLGQGPYNEQFF
v_call: TRBV5-8
j_call: TRBJ2-1
cdr3_length: 15
d_call: TRBD1
clone_size: NA

cdr3_nt: TGCGCCAGCAGCTCTGCCAACTACGCGGGGATTGAGCAGTTCTTC
cdr3_aa: CASSSANYAGIEQFF
v_call: TRBV5-1
j_call: TRBJ2-1
cdr3_length: 15
d_call: NA
clone_size: NA

cdr3_nt: TGTGCCAGCTCACCCCGTGGGGGACAGACCCAGTACTTC
cdr3_aa: CASSPRGGQTQYF
v_call: TRBV7-3
j_call: TRBJ2-5
cdr3_length: 13
d_call: NA
clone_size: NA

cdr3_nt: TGTGCCAGCTCACCCCGGGCCTCCCAGGGCAATGAGCAGTTCTTC
cdr3_aa: CASSPRASQGNEQFF
v_call: TRBV18
j_call: TRBJ2-1
cdr3_length: 15
d_call: NA
clone_size: NA

cdr3_nt: TGTGCCAGCAGCCTGACTAGCGGGCCCTACAATGAGCAGTTCTTC
cdr3_aa: CASSLTSGPYNEQFF
v_call: TRBV7-9
j_call: TRBJ2-1
cdr3_length: 15
d_call: TRBD2
clone_size: NA

cdr3_nt: TGTGCCAGCAGTTTACCAATTACAGGGAACAAGAACATTCAGTACTTC
cdr3_aa: CASSLPITGNKNIQYF
v_call: TRBV28
j_call: TRBJ2-4
cdr3_length: 16
d_call: NA
clone_size: NA

cdr3_nt: TGCGCCAGCAGCCCCCCGACAGGGGGCACTGAAGCTTTCTTT
cdr3_aa: CASSPPTGGTEAFF
v_call: TRBV5-1
j_call: TRBJ1-1
cdr3_length: 14
d_call: TRBD1
clone_size: NA

cdr3_nt: TGTGCCAGCAGTGATGGTGGGAGGACCGTTAAGACCCAGTACTTC
cdr3_aa: CASSDGGRTVKTQYF
v_call: TRBV6-1
j_call: TRBJ2-5
cdr3_length: 15
d_call: NA
clone_size: once

cdr3_nt: TGTGCCAGCAGCTTATCCCTCAGGGATGAGCAGTTCTTC
cdr3_aa: CASSLSLRDEQFF
v_call: TRBV7-3
j_call: TRBJ2-1
cdr3_length: 13
d_call: NA
clone_size: once

cdr3_nt: TGTGCCAGCAGAGGGCAGCACTCCTACGAGCAGTACTTC
cdr3_aa: CASRGQHSYEQYF
v_call: TRBV27
j_call: TRBJ2-7
cdr3_length: 13
d_call: NA
clone_size: NA

cdr3_nt: TGTGCCAGCATTTCTAGCTCCTACAATGAGCAGTTCTTC
cdr3_aa: CASISSSYNEQFF
v_call: TRBV2
j_call: TRBJ2-1
cdr3_length: 13
d_call: NA
clone_size: NA

cdr3_nt: TGTGCCAGCTCAGCGTCTTTACAAGCCAAAAACATTCAGTACTTC
cdr3_aa: CASSASLQAKNIQYF
v_call: TRBV18
j_call: TRBJ2-4
cdr3_length: 15
d_call: NA
clone_size: NA

cdr3_nt: TGTGCCAGCAGTGAAGAGCCACTATCTTTCTACGAGCAGTACTTC
cdr3_aa: CASSEEPLSFYEQYF
v_call: TRBV6-1
j_call: TRBJ2-7
cdr3_length: 15
d_call: NA
clone_size: NA

cdr3_nt: TGTGCCACGCTTCGACAGACTAACTATGGCTACACCTTC
cdr3_aa: CATLRQTNYGYTF
v_call: TRBV6-1
j_call: TRBJ1-2
cdr3_length: 13
d_call: NA
clone_size: NA

cdr3_nt: TGTGCCAGCAGAGATCGGCAGGGTGGTCCGGGCACTGAAGCTTTCTTT
cdr3_aa: CASRDRQGGPGTEAFF
v_call: TRBV9
j_call: TRBJ1-1
cdr3_length: 16
d_call: NA
clone_size: NA

cdr3_nt: TGTGCCAGCAGCCCTGGGGCGCGAGAGACCCAGTACTTC
cdr3_aa: CASSPGARETQYF
v_call: TRBV7-8
j_call: TRBJ2-5
cdr3_length: 13
d_call: NA
clone_size: once

cdr3_nt: TGTGCCAGTAGGCTGAGGACAGGAAAGCCAGGGGAGCTGTTTTTT
cdr3_aa: CASRLRTGKPGELFF
v_call: TRBV19
j_call: TRBJ2-2
cdr3_length: 15
d_call: TRBD1
clone_size: NA

cdr3_nt: TGCGCCAGCAGCTTGGGGGGCACAGTGAGAACAGGAGCCAACGTCCTGACTTTC
cdr3_aa: CASSLGGTVRTGANVLTF
v_call: TRBV5-1
j_call: TRBJ2-6
cdr3_length: 18
d_call: NA
clone_size: NA

cdr3_nt: TGCGCCAGCAGCTTGGGGGCAGGCTCTGGAAACACCATATATTTT
cdr3_aa: CASSLGAGSGNTIYF
v_call: TRBV5-1
j_call: TRBJ1-3
cdr3_length: 15
d_call: NA
clone_size: NA

cdr3_nt: TGTGCCAGCAGCTTGGGACACTACAATGAGCAGTTCTTC
cdr3_aa: CASSLGHYNEQFF
v_call: TRBV7-9
j_call: TRBJ2-1
cdr3_length: 13
d_call: NA
clone_size: NA

cdr3_nt: TGTGCCAGCAGCTTGTTGGGCCCCCGAGAGCTGAGCTCCTACAATGAGCAGTTCTTC
cdr3_aa: CASSLLGPRELSSYNEQFF
v_call: TRBV7-2
j_call: TRBJ2-1
cdr3_length: 19
d_call: NA
clone_size: NA

cdr3_nt: TGTGCCAGCTCACCCCCGGGACAGGCGGGCAATGAGCAGTTCTTC
cdr3_aa: CASSPPGQAGNEQFF
v_call: TRBV18
j_call: TRBJ2-1
cdr3_length: 15
d_call: TRBD1
clone_size: NA

cdr3_nt: TGTGCCAGCAGTTACGCGGCTAGCGGTTACAATGAGCAGTTCTTC
cdr3_aa: CASSYAASGYNEQFF
v_call: TRBV6-5
j_call: TRBJ2-1
cdr3_length: 15
d_call: TRBD2
clone_size: NA

cdr3_nt: TGTGCCAGCAGGACAGGGAATGTTGCTGAAGCTTTCTTT
cdr3_aa: CASRTGNVAEAFF
v_call: TRBV28
j_call: TRBJ1-1
cdr3_length: 13
d_call: TRBD1
clone_size: once

cdr3_nt: TGTGCCAGCTGGCGGTCGAGCTCCTACGAGCAGTACTTC
cdr3_aa: CASWRSSSYEQYF
v_call: TRBV6-5
j_call: TRBJ2-7
cdr3_length: 13
d_call: NA
clone_size: few

cdr3_nt: TGTGCCAGCAGGAAGGGACAGCCTAATGAAAAACTGTTTTTT
cdr3_aa: CASRKGQPNEKLFF
v_call: TRBV6-6
j_call: TRBJ1-4
cdr3_length: 14
d_call: TRBD1
clone_size: NA

cdr3_nt: TGCGCCAGCAGCTTGCAGGGATCGGTCTACGAGCAGTACTTC
cdr3_aa: CASSLQGSVYEQYF
v_call: TRBV5-1
j_call: TRBJ2-7
cdr3_length: 14
d_call: NA
clone_size: NA

cdr3_nt: TGTGCCAGCAGCTTGGCCTCTACAGCCTATGGCTACACCTTC
cdr3_aa: CASSLASTAYGYTF
v_call: TRBV6-5
j_call: TRBJ1-2
cdr3_length: 14
d_call: NA
clone_size: NA